This T cell receptor (beta chain) stems from a study of T cell repertoires in aging, cancer and after chemotherapy. Across the whole study: Donors were grouped into six age bands spanning 30 or younger through 70 or older. Paired samples before and after chemotherapy came from glioblastoma patients receiving temozolomide-based therapy. Regarding the study as a whole: Age-matched healthy donors had significantly more diverse, less clonal blood TCR repertoires than untreated cancer patients.

A mixed TRB-A/B primer pool amplified rearranged TRB by multiplex touch-down PCR. TCRdb fed the multiplex PCR reads into MiXCR, producing one record per CDR3 protein. The sample lists approximately 20,000 distinct CDR3 sequences; roughly 37% were seen once. Trimming shortened V by 2 bases and J by 4 bases, and 14 bases separated the two germline ends. The CDR3 length is 15 residues. CDR1 is KGHSH, CDR2 LQKENI, per germline. Peripheral blood genomic DNA, not sorted cells or RNA, was the template. Turning to this clonotype: Its specificity is not known.

V is TRBV18 and J is TRBJ1-2; D perhaps matches TRBD1 (6 bases). The sequence was obtained from a human donor with a solid tumor. The sample taken for sequencing was blood. CDR3 sequence: CASSPDETGFYGYTF. The DNA for the CDR3 is TGTGCCAGCTCACCAGACGAGACAGGCTTCTATGGCTACACCTTC.